Below are 11 T cell receptor beta chains sequenced from a single sample in a study of blood T cell repertoires in COVID-19. Assay: immunoSEQ multiplex PCR; the TCRdb copy retains only in-frame clones and omits some. This sample has about 74,000 clones, with about four fifths found just once. The sample was peripheral blood. These receptors all stem from a man between 65 and 80 years old with acute or convalescent COVID-19.

The chain combines TRBV10-3 with TRBJ2-3, with D unclear. The CDR3 is 11 amino acids. The germline V and J ends were trimmed by 8 bases and 3 bases, with 6 bases remaining between them. Germline CDR1 ENHRY, CDR2 SYGVKD. This CDR3 is CAIQITDTQYF. CDR3 bases: TGTGCCATCCAAATTACAGATACGCAGTATTTT.

The V call is TRBV20-1, the J call TRBJ2-3; 8 bases map to TRBD2. Per germline, CDR1 DFQATT and CDR2 SNEGSKA (reference sequence). The CDR3 has 17 amino acids. V was clipped by 3 bases and J by 3 bases; unmatched bases: 14. The CDR3 region is CSASTSGQLGTTDTQYF. CDR3 bases: TGCAGTGCTAGTACTAGCGGCCAACTGGGGACGACAGATACGCAGTATTTT.

The chain's CDR3 is CASKLQITGSTIYF. In DNA form, the CDR3 reads TGTGCCAGCAAACTCCAAATAACCGGGAGCACCATATATTTT. This rearrangement joins TRBV6-5 to TRBJ1-3; no firm D call. The V end was cut by 7 bases, the J end by 9 bases, with 19 bases between. CDR3 length: 14 residues. Germline V lookup: CDR1 MNHEY, CDR2 SVGAGI.

The chain employs TRBV27 and TRBJ2-1, with D possibly TRBD1 on 5 matching bases. Trimming removed 3 bases from V and 5 bases from J, with 8 bases in between. The CDR3 has 13 residues. Germline loops: CDR1 MNHEY, CDR2 SMNVEV (reference sequence). The CDR3 here is CASSFRGHNEQFF. DNA of the CDR3: TGTGCCAGCAGTTTTAGGGGTCACAATGAGCAGTTCTTC.

This chain connects TRBV19 to TRBJ2-3; 8 bases agree with TRBD2. The CDR3 length is 17 residues. Germline-derived CDR1 and CDR2 are LNHDA and SQIVND (reference sequence). V shed 2 bases and J 5 bases; nucleotides not matched to a gene: 12. CDR3 in DNA: TGTGCCAGTAGTATACCGATGGCGGGGGGCCGAGGAGATACGCAGTATTTT. Residues: CASSIPMAGGRGDTQYF.

This clone was picked up one time. The chain recombines TRBV6-5 with TRBJ2-5; possibly TRBD2 for D (6 bases). The CDR3 loop spans 15 amino acids. V lost 0 bases and J 1 base, leaving 9 bases between the germline ends. In germline, CDR1 is MNHEY, CDR2 SVGAGI. CDR3 region: CASSYSGAGQETQYF. CDR3 sequence (DNA): TGTGCCAGCAGTTACTCGGGAGCGGGCCAAGAGACCCAGTACTTC.

The rearrangement joins TRBV5-6 to TRBJ2-1, with D possibly matching TRBD1 (5 bases). CDR3 length equals 14 residues. With 4 bases removed from V and 5 bases from J, the gap between germline ends came to 13 bases. Per germline, CDR1 SGHDT and CDR2 YYEEEE. The CDR3 bases are TGTGCCAGCAGCCTTCAAGACAGAGACAATGAGCAGTTCTTC. Its translation: CASSLQDRDNEQFF.

This rearrangement joins TRBV4-3 to TRBJ1-5; D is perhaps TRBD1 (5 bases). This CDR3 spans 15 amino acids. The germline V gene encodes CDR1 LGHNA and CDR2 YSLEER. The V and J ends lost 0 bases and 2 bases respectively, with 8 bases between them. In nucleotides, the CDR3 is TGCGCCAGCAGCCAAGAGGTCAGGGGCAATCAGCCCCAGCATTTT. Encoded protein: CASSQEVRGNQPQHF.

V gene TRBV3-1 (or the pseudogene TRBV3-2) combines with J gene TRBJ2-2; 8 bases match TRBD1. CDR3 size: 17 residues. The germline V gene has CDR1 LGHDT and CDR2 YNNKEL (reference sequence). Germline trimming cut 2 bases from V and 5 bases from J; bases unmatched to any gene: 10. The CDR3 sequence: CASSQITRTGRTGELFF. The DNA of the CDR3 is TGTGCCAGCAGCCAAATAACCAGGACAGGGCGGACCGGGGAGCTGTTTTTT.

The chain is built from TRBV10-3 and TRBJ1-2, with D perhaps matching TRBD1 (5 bases). CDR1 and CDR2 from the germline V gene are ENHRY and SYGVKD. The CDR3 sequence is 14 residues long. With 5 bases removed from V and 0 bases from J, the gap between germline ends came to 10 bases. CDR3 nucleotide sequence: TGTGCCATCAGTTACAGGAGCGCTAACTATGGCTACACCTTC. It codes for CAISYRSANYGYTF.

This clone has a single count. The rearrangement uses TRBV14 and TRBJ2-3; 7 positions match TRBD2. The CDR3 sequence is 16 residues long. The junction had 4 bases not matched to a gene; V was cut back by 0 bases and J by 1 base. CDR1 is SGHDN, CDR2 FVKESK, per germline. The CDR3 nucleotides read TGTGCCAGCAGCCAAGACGGGGGGTTAGGCACAGATACGCAGTATTTT. Translated: CASSQDGGLGTDTQYF.